The 19 T cell receptor beta chains below come from one sample, sequenced in a study of shared clonotypes between healthy human individuals. Some clones are missing from TCRdb's copy, which holds only in-frame ones; the method was immunoSEQ multiplex PCR. Of about 2.4 million clones listed, roughly nine tenths are singletons. The sequencing input was naive CD4+ T cells sorted from blood. Subset here: CD45RA+ positively selected. These receptors came from a man between 18 and 29 years old in good health.

The chain combines TRBV30 with TRBJ2-2; D gene uncertain. V was trimmed by 0 bases and J by 2 bases, leaving 7 bases between them. Germline V gene data show CDR1 as GTSNPN and CDR2 as SVGIG (reference sequence). This CDR3 region has 14 residues. In DNA, the CDR3 is TGTGCCTGGAGTGTGGGCTATAACACCGGGGAGCTGTTTTTT. Protein product: CAWSVGYNTGELFF.

The chain uses TRBV19 and TRBJ2-7; D gene unclear. This CDR3 comprises 13 residues. V lost 3 bases, J lost 3 bases, and 9 bases lay in between. Germline V gene sequence: CDR1 LNHDA, CDR2 SQIVND (reference sequence). The CDR3 loop is CASSIELGYEQYF. The CDR3 coding sequence is TGTGCCAGTAGTATTGAATTGGGCTACGAGCAGTACTTC.

V and J are TRBV5-1 and TRBJ2-5, with 10 bases that match TRBD2. V lost 1 base and J lost 0; bases outside the gene matches: 6. Germline CDR1 SGHRS, CDR2 YFSETQ. This CDR3 is built from 17 residues. CDR3 sequence reads: CASSLTSGVNYQETQYF. The CDR3 DNA reads TGCGCCAGCAGCTTGACTAGCGGGGTGAACTACCAAGAGACCCAGTACTTC.

The gene calls are TRBV18 and TRBJ2-1; 11 positions agree with TRBD2. Germline assignment: CDR1 KGHSH and CDR2 LQKENI. This CDR3 contains 14 residues. V trimming: 6 bases; J trimming: 5 bases; junction bases outside the gene matches: 3. The CDR3 DNA reads TGTGCCAGCTCGACTAGCGGGAACCACAATGAGCAGTTCTTC. Protein: CASSTSGNHNEQFF. Full variable domain (rest looked up from reference TRBV18 and TRBJ2-1): NAGVMQNPRHLVRRRGQEARLRCSPMKGHSHVYWYRQLPEEGLKFMVYLQKENIIDESGMPKERFSAEFPKEGPSILRIQQVVRGDSAAYFCASSTSGNHNEQFFGPGTRLTVL.

This clone occurred once. The chain recombines TRBV27 with TRBJ2-3, with 10 bases matching TRBD2. Germline V gene data show CDR1 as MNHEY and CDR2 as SMNVEV (reference sequence). The CDR3 runs to 15 residues. The junction had 1 base not matched to a gene; V was cut back by 3 bases and J by 1 base. The CDR3 loop reads CASSFTSGGTDTQYF. The CDR3 DNA is TGTGCCAGCAGTTTTACTAGCGGGGGCACAGATACGCAGTATTTT.

The CDR3 DNA reads as TGCAGCACGGACCCAAGTAGGGGACAGGGGACTTATAATACCTTC. Encoded protein: CSTDPSRGQGTYNTF. The chain links TRBV29-1 to TRBJ1-2; TRBD1 matches 10 bases. The CDR3 contains 15 residues. The V gene's germline CDR1 is SQVTM and CDR2 ANQGSEA. The trim removed 8 bases at V and 14 bases at J, leaving 23 bases unmatched.

J is TRBJ2-1 and V is TRBV9; TRBD2 matches at 9 bases. The V gene end was trimmed by 1 base and the J gene end by 0 bases; junction bases not matched to a gene: 2. Germline loops: CDR1 SGDLS, CDR2 YYNGEE. The CDR3 is made up of 16 amino acids. The CDR3 nucleotides read TGTGCCAGCAGCGTAATAGCGGGAGCCTCCTACAATGAGCAGTTCTTC. Translated, it gives CASSVIAGASYNEQFF.

The chain links TRBV7-3 to TRBJ1-2; D not certain. The CDR3 spans 12 residues. V lost 2 bases, J lost 10 bases, and 11 bases lay in between. Germline CDR1 SGHTA, CDR2 FQGTGA. The CDR3 region is CASSLPLCAYTF. The CDR3 coding sequence is TGTGCCAGCAGCTTACCCCTCTGTGCCTACACCTTC.

Comments on this clone: Other DNA sequences in the sample encode the same CDR3. The chain recombines TRBV5-1 with TRBJ1-6; 9 nucleotides match TRBD1. The CDR3 totals 15 residues. After removal of 0 bases from V and 7 bases from J, the junction contained 2 bases not matched to a gene. Germline V CDR1 and CDR2: SGHRS, YFSETQ. CDR3 region: CASSLAGQGNSPLHF. CDR3 DNA sequence: TGCGCCAGCAGCTTGGCAGGACAGGGGAATTCACCCCTCCACTTT.

Worth noting for this clone: Other DNA sequences in the same sample also yield this CDR3. The chain is built from TRBV30 and TRBJ2-3; 8 positions match TRBD1. V shed 3 bases, J shed 3 bases, and the junction held 2 bases outside the gene matches. The CDR3 loop spans 13 amino acids. The germline V gene has CDR1 GTSNPN and CDR2 SVGIG (reference sequence). The CDR3 loop is CAWSRGRTDTQYF. The CDR3 bases are TGTGCCTGGAGCAGGGGGCGGACAGATACGCAGTATTTT.

The chain employs TRBV9 and TRBJ2-1; 10 bases align to TRBD2. This CDR3 spans 15 amino acids. V was clipped by 4 bases and J by 2 bases; unmatched bases: 3. CDR1 and CDR2 (germline): SGDLS, YYNGEE. The CDR3 reads CASSFGLAAYNEQFF. The CDR3 nucleotides are TGTGCCAGCAGCTTTGGACTAGCGGCCTACAATGAGCAGTTCTTC.

The chain links TRBV5-1 to TRBJ2-1; tentative D call: TRBD1 (5 bases). The CDR3 extends over 14 amino acids. The germline gives CDR1 SGHRS, CDR2 YFSETQ. The ends were cut back, 3 bases at V and 7 bases at J, with 14 bases in the middle. CDR3 in amino acids: CASSSNLRVNEQFF. As DNA, the CDR3 is TGCGCCAGCAGCTCGAACCTCAGGGTAAATGAGCAGTTCTTC.

V gene TRBV5-4 combines with J gene TRBJ2-5; possibly TRBD1 or TRBD2 for D (5 bases each). The CDR3 has 16 residues. The V end was cut by 0 bases, the J end by 5 bases, with 17 bases between. CDR1 and CDR2 from the germline V gene are SGHNT and YYREEE (reference sequence). CDR3 in DNA: TGTGCCAGCAGCTTGGCGGGGCACCAGTCAGGGGAGACCCAGTACTTC. Translated, it gives CASSLAGHQSGETQYF.

The chain couples TRBV6-1 to TRBJ1-5; D might be TRBD1 (6 bases). Between the trimmed V and J ends, which lost 4 bases and 9 bases, there was a span of 16 bases. In germline, CDR1 is MNHNS, CDR2 SASEGT. CDR3 size: 14 residues. CDR3 amino acids: CASSGQGQWLPQHF. Here the CDR3 DNA reads TGTGCCAGCAGTGGTCAGGGGCAATGGCTGCCCCAGCATTTT.

As concerns this clone: Other DNA sequences in this specimen translate into the identical CDR3. This rearrangement joins TRBV5-1 to TRBJ2-3; D ambiguous. This CDR3 contains 12 residues. Trimming stripped 4 bases from V and 4 bases from J, with 7 bases between. Germline V gene lookup returns CDR1 SGHRS and CDR2 YFSETQ. CDR3 sequence: CASSPPSDTQYF. The CDR3, as DNA: TGCGCCAGCAGCCCCCCTTCAGATACGCAGTATTTT.

The chain employs TRBV18 and TRBJ2-4, with D possibly being TRBD1 (5 bases). Deletions cut 4 bases from V and 2 bases from J, with 6 bases between. Germline-derived CDR1 and CDR2 are KGHSH and LQKENI. This CDR3 comprises 13 residues. The CDR3 DNA reads as TGTGCCAGCTCACAGGGGACCAAAAACATTCAGTACTTC. Translating gives CASSQGTKNIQYF.

The chain is built from TRBV2 and TRBJ2-6; 7 bases are a match to TRBD1. CDR1 SNHLY and CDR2 FYNNEI come from the germline V gene. This CDR3 region has 15 residues. The trim removed 7 bases at V and 1 base at J, leaving 4 bases unmatched. CDR3 DNA sequence: TGTGCCAGCACCAGACAGGGATCTGGGGCCAACGTCCTGACTTTC. Protein: CASTRQGSGANVLTF.

V and J are TRBV10-3 and TRBJ2-7; weak D call: TRBD1 (5 bases). V dropped 3 bases and J dropped 7 bases, with 16 bases sitting between them. CDR1 and CDR2 from the germline V gene are ENHRY and SYGVKD. This CDR3 has 14 amino acids. The CDR3 is CAISDRGRVREQYF. The CDR3 bases are TGTGCCATCAGTGATAGGGGAAGGGTTCGGGAGCAGTACTTC.

The V call is TRBV11-2, the J call TRBJ2-7; tentatively, D is TRBD1 or TRBD2 (6 bases each). V gave up 5 bases and J gave up 6 bases, with 20 bases separating them. The CDR3 is made up of 15 amino acids. Looked up from germline, CDR1 is SGHAT and CDR2 is FQNNGV. This chain's CDR3 is CASSPVRGAIGEQYF. The CDR3 DNA reads TGTGCCAGCAGCCCGGTAAGGGGGGCCATAGGCGAGCAGTACTTC. The whole variable domain, filled in from reference TRBV11-2 and TRBJ2-7, reads EAGVAQSPRYKIIEKRQSVAFWCNPISGHATLYWYQQILGQGPKLLIQFQNNGVVDDSQLPKDRFSAERLKGVDSTLKIQPAKLEDSAVYLCASSPVRGAIGEQYFGPGTRLTVT.